A single sample gave rise to the 12 T cell receptor beta chains below, sequenced in a study of blood T cell repertoires in COVID-19. Here immunoSEQ multiplex PCR was the method, and the copy in TCRdb shows in-frame clones only, minus some. This table has 250,000 to 300,000 clones, 88% appearing once. The sample taken for sequencing was peripheral blood. Receptor source: a woman in her twenties or thirties who had recovered from COVID-19.

This chain connects TRBV5-1 to TRBJ1-2, with TRBD1 matching 12 bases. The ends lost 3 bases at V and 8 bases at J; junction bases unmatched: 5. Germline CDR1 is SGHRS and CDR2 is YFSETQ. The CDR3 totals 14 residues. The CDR3 DNA sequence: TGCGCCAGCAGCTCGGGACAGGGGGCGAGGGGCTACACCTTC. Encoded protein: CASSSGQGARGYTF.

The gene calls are TRBV5-6 and TRBJ1-1, with D maybe TRBD1 (5 bases). Trimming stripped 1 base from V and 4 bases from J, with 8 bases between. Germline V CDR1 and CDR2: SGHDT, YYEEEE. The CDR3 runs 13 residues. The DNA of the CDR3 is TGTGCCAGCAGCTTGCCAGGGTCCACTGAAGCTTTCTTT. Protein sequence: CASSLPGSTEAFF. Full variable domain (rest looked up from reference TRBV5-6 and TRBJ1-1): DAGVTQSPTHLIKTRGQQVTLRCSPKSGHDTVSWYQQALGQGPQFIFQYYEEEERQRGNFPDRFSGHQFPNYSSELNVNALLLGDSALYLCASSLPGSTEAFFGQGTRLTVV.

The chain uses TRBV19 and TRBJ2-5; D not resolved. Germline V CDR1 and CDR2: LNHDA, SQIVND (reference sequence). The CDR3 loop spans 11 amino acids. V dropped 4 bases and J dropped 5 bases, with 5 bases sitting between them. CDR3 sequence reads: CASSTGETQYF. The DNA for the CDR3 is TGTGCCAGTAGTACCGGGGAGACCCAGTACTTC.

The J gene is TRBJ2-2, the V gene TRBV9; 7 bases match TRBD1. CDR1 is SGDLS, CDR2 YYNGEE, per germline. CDR3 size: 18 residues. V was clipped by 0 bases and J by 2 bases; unmatched bases: 10. CDR3 in amino acids: CASSVEVRGQQNTGELFF. The CDR3 region has the DNA TGTGCCAGCAGCGTAGAGGTTCGGGGACAGCAAAACACCGGGGAGCTGTTTTTT.

This clone was observed a single time. This sequence joins TRBV7-3 and TRBJ2-3; 14 nucleotides match TRBD2. The CDR3 has 18 amino acids. Germline-derived CDR1 and CDR2 are SGHTA and FQGTGA. V trimming: 1 base; J trimming: 1 base; junction bases outside the gene matches: 4. CDR3 protein: CASSLSGTSGGRTDTQYF. In nucleotides, the CDR3 is TGTGCCAGCAGCTTAAGCGGGACTAGCGGGGGACGCACAGATACGCAGTATTTT.

This chain connects TRBV28 to TRBJ1-6; D is possibly TRBD1 (6 bases). This CDR3 comprises 16 residues. Trimming took 3 bases from V and 6 from J, leaving 15 bases between them. Germline V gives CDR1 MDHEN, CDR2 SYDVKM. The DNA of the CDR3 is TGTGCCAGCAGTTTTTGGCAGGGGATGGGTAATTCACCCCTCCACTTT. Translating it yields CASSFWQGMGNSPLHF.

This clone was recorded only once. V and J are TRBV28 and TRBJ1-3; 7 nucleotides match TRBD1. V shed 3 bases, J shed 0 bases, and the junction held 5 bases outside the gene matches. CDR1 and CDR2 from the germline V gene are MDHEN and SYDVKM. CDR3 length: 16 residues. In DNA form, the CDR3 reads TGTGCCAGCAGTTTGACAGGGACCCTCTCTGGAAACACCATATATTTT. Its translation: CASSLTGTLSGNTIYF.

The genes are TRBV30 and TRBJ2-3; D unclear. CDR3 length equals 12 residues. Germline loops: CDR1 GTSNPN, CDR2 SVGIG (reference sequence). Trimming took off 0 bases at V and 2 bases at J, with 3 bases between the two ends. The chain's CDR3 is CAWSVFTDTQYF. For the CDR3, the DNA is TGTGCCTGGAGTGTCTTCACAGATACGCAGTATTTT.

V gene TRBV19 combines with J gene TRBJ1-2; D is uncertain. Trimming pared 7 bases from V and 4 bases from J, leaving 19 bases between. Germline V gene data show CDR1 as LNHDA and CDR2 as SQIVND (reference sequence). This CDR3 has 15 residues. The CDR3 DNA is TGTGCCAGTACCCTGGAAGGAGGGTTAGGCTATGGCTACACCTTC. As protein: CASTLEGGLGYGYTF.

The J gene is TRBJ2-3, the V gene TRBV18, with D uncertain. V lost 4 bases to trimming and J lost 3 bases, with 8 bases between them. The length of the CDR3 is 13 residues. Germline V gene sequence: CDR1 KGHSH, CDR2 LQKENI. The CDR3 coding sequence is TGTGCCAGCTCACTTTCCCTAACAGATACGCAGTATTTT. This sequence encodes CASSLSLTDTQYF.

CDR3 sequence reads: CASSRGTGVNEQYF. The CDR3 DNA reads as TGTGCCAGCAGTCGGGGGACAGGGGTGAACGAGCAGTACTTC. This sequence joins TRBV7-2 and TRBJ2-7; TRBD1 agrees at 10 bases. V was pared by 6 bases and J by 5 bases, with 7 bases of the junction left unmatched. Germline loops: CDR1 SGHTA, CDR2 FQGNSA. CDR3 size: 14 residues.

The V gene is TRBV11-2, the J gene TRBJ2-2; 8 bases are shared with TRBD1. Trimming at V came to 5 bases and at J to 3 bases, leaving 8 bases not matched to a gene. Germline V gives CDR1 SGHAT, CDR2 FQNNGV. The CDR3 has 16 residues. CDR3 bases: TGTGCCAGCAGCCAACCAGGGGGCCCGGACACCGGGGAGCTGTTTTTT. Translation: CASSQPGGPDTGELFF.